Below, 22 T cell receptor beta chains from the same sample are listed, as sequenced in a study of cytotoxic CD8 clonotypes in ibrutinib-treated CLL. Sequenced by immunoSEQ multiplex PCR; TCRdb stores in-frame clones only, minus some. The sample shows 50,000 to 65,000 clones, approximately 57% of them seen only once. The material sequenced was PBMCs, taken after 12 months of ibrutinib treatment. The receptors were gathered from a human donor with chronic lymphocytic leukemia.

This clone was seen repeatedly, ten times or more. The chain has TRBV7-6 and TRBJ2-7; possible D gene TRBD1, 6 bases. Germline V gene sequence: CDR1 SGHVS, CDR2 FNYEAQ. CDR3 length: 17 residues. Trimming took off 0 bases at V and 0 bases at J, with 15 bases between the two ends. The CDR3 region is CASSLAGSGQSSYEQYF. The CDR3 region has the DNA TGTGCCAGCAGCTTAGCTGGATCCGGACAGAGCTCCTACGAGCAGTACTTC.

There are a few counts of this clone. The chain has TRBV5-4 and TRBJ2-1, with TRBD2 identical over 12 bases. Trimming removed 5 bases from V and 8 bases from J; junction bases left unmatched: 14. Germline CDR1 is SGHNT and CDR2 is YYREEE (reference sequence). This CDR3 has 17 amino acids. The CDR3 region has the DNA TGTGCCAGCAGTGCCGCAGGGGCTAGCGGGGGGGGTTATGAGCAGTTCTTC. Protein: CASSAAGASGGGYEQFF.

This clone was observed many times. This sequence joins TRBV9 and TRBJ2-5; 7 positions match TRBD2. The germline V gene has CDR1 SGDLS and CDR2 YYNGEE. V shed 0 bases, J shed 5 bases, and the junction held 10 bases outside the gene matches. This CDR3 contains 16 residues. This chain's CDR3 is CASSVGSGTKGETQYF. CDR3 sequence (DNA): TGTGCCAGCAGCGTAGGATCCGGGACTAAAGGGGAGACCCAGTACTTC. Full variable domain (outside the CDR3, taken from reference TRBV9 and TRBJ2-5): DSGVTQTPKHLITATGQRVTLRCSPRSGDLSVYWYQQSLDQGLQFLIQYYNGEERAKGNILERFSAQQFPDLHSELNLSSLELGDSALYFCASSVGSGTKGETQYFGPGTRLLVL.

This chain uses TRBV27 with TRBJ2-1, with 11 bases aligning to TRBD2. The CDR3 totals 17 residues. The junction had 10 bases not matched to a gene; V was cut back by 3 bases and J by 6 bases. Germline values: CDR1 MNHEY, CDR2 SMNVEV (reference sequence). The CDR3 DNA reads TGTGCCAGCAGTTTTTTCCCACTAGCGGGGGAGCTCAATGAGCAGTTCTTC. This encodes CASSFFPLAGELNEQFF.

The chain recombines TRBV2 with TRBJ2-1; D is perhaps TRBD2 (6 bases). This CDR3 region has 14 residues. The V gene lost 5 bases and the J gene lost 5 bases, with 13 bases spanning the gap. From germline, CDR1 is SNHLY and CDR2 FYNNEI. In DNA form, the CDR3 reads TGTGCCAGCAGTTACGGGGGAACTCACAATGAGCAGTTCTTC. Encoded protein: CASSYGGTHNEQFF.

V and J are TRBV5-1 and TRBJ2-2, with 12 bases matching TRBD2. CDR3 length: 17 amino acids. V lost 0 bases to trimming and J lost 5 bases; unmatched junction nucleotides: 5. The germline V gene encodes CDR1 SGHRS and CDR2 YFSETQ. The CDR3 loop is CASSLGLAGVGTGELFF. The CDR3 DNA follows: TGCGCCAGCAGCTTGGGACTAGCGGGAGTAGGGACCGGGGAGCTGTTTTTT.

DNA for the CDR3: TGTGCCAGTAGTCGTCCAAGCCAATACAATGAGCAGTTCTTC. It specifies CASSRPSQYNEQFF. V gene TRBV19 combines with J gene TRBJ2-1; no firm D call. Germline V gene data show CDR1 as LNHDA and CDR2 as SQIVND (reference sequence). The ends were cut back, 5 bases at V and 4 bases at J, with 12 bases in the middle. The CDR3 length is 14 residues.

This clone appeared once. The chain links TRBV9 to TRBJ1-2, with a possible D match to TRBD1 (5 bases). Germline V lookup: CDR1 SGDLS, CDR2 YYNGEE. The CDR3 length is 15 residues. With 0 bases removed from V and 7 bases from J, the gap between germline ends came to 16 bases. DNA for the CDR3: TGTGCCAGCAGCGTAGGGGGCCGGGTGGAGGTTGGCTACACCTTC. This translates into CASSVGGRVEVGYTF.

The chain couples TRBV28 to TRBJ2-5; the D gene is possibly TRBD1 (6 bases). The CDR3 has 13 amino acids. Per the germline V gene, CDR1 is MDHEN and CDR2 is SYDVKM. V was shortened by 6 bases and J by 0 bases, with 8 bases between the two germline ends. This CDR3 is CASSQGYQETQYF. The CDR3 DNA reads as TGTGCCAGCAGCCAGGGGTACCAAGAGACCCAGTACTTC.

The rearrangement links TRBV6-1 to TRBJ2-1; 8 nucleotides line up with TRBD2. Germline V lookup: CDR1 MNHNS, CDR2 SASEGT. CDR3 length: 14 amino acids. Trimming at V came to 5 bases and at J to 8 bases, leaving 8 bases not matched to a gene. CDR3 region: CASSTAGVPDEQFF. The DNA of the CDR3 is TGTGCCAGCAGTACAGCGGGAGTCCCCGATGAGCAGTTCTTC.

The V call is TRBV11-2, the J call TRBJ2-7; D might be TRBD1 (5 bases). The CDR3 is 14 amino acids. V lost 4 bases, J lost 1 base, and 11 bases lay in between. Germline-derived CDR1 and CDR2 are SGHAT and FQNNGV. The CDR3 loop is CASSSMTESYEQYF. In DNA form, the CDR3 reads TGTGCCAGCAGCTCCATGACAGAATCCTACGAGCAGTACTTC. The variable domain in full, with the rest retrieved from reference TRBV11-2 and TRBJ2-7, is EAGVAQSPRYKIIEKRQSVAFWCNPISGHATLYWYQQILGQGPKLLIQFQNNGVVDDSQLPKDRFSAERLKGVDSTLKIQPAKLEDSAVYLCASSSMTESYEQYFGPGTRLTVT.

V usage is TRBV6-6 and J usage is TRBJ2-7; 8 bases line up with TRBD2. This CDR3 comprises 9 residues. The germline CDR1 and CDR2 sequences are MNHNY and SVGAGI (reference sequence). CDR3 region: CASNGSGTV. DNA of the CDR3: TGTGCCAGCAACGGTAGCGGGACGGTC.

The V and J genes are TRBV19 and TRBJ2-2, with D perhaps TRBD2 (6 bases). V was cut by 6 bases and J by 3 bases, with 17 bases left in between. Germline V gives CDR1 LNHDA, CDR2 SQIVND (reference sequence). CDR3 length: 16 residues. CDR3 DNA: TGTGCCAGTAGCCTACCCACTAGCTCCCACACCGGGGAGCTGTTTTTT. Encoded protein: CASSLPTSSHTGELFF.

This clone was counted only a few times. CDR3 nucleotides: TGTGCCAGCAGTTTAGGGGGGACTGGAAACACCATATATTTT. It specifies CASSLGGTGNTIYF. The chain combines TRBV27 with TRBJ1-3; D may be TRBD1 (5 bases). Germline values: CDR1 MNHEY, CDR2 SMNVEV (reference sequence). The V gene lost 2 bases and the J gene lost 2 bases, with 7 bases spanning the gap. The CDR3 extends over 14 amino acids.

J is TRBJ1-1 and V is TRBV5-1; D remains unclear. V was clipped by 2 bases and J by 10 bases, with 18 bases between them. Per germline, CDR1 SGHRS and CDR2 YFSETQ. This CDR3 has 14 residues. CDR3 residues: CASSLLSPAVGAFF. In DNA form, the CDR3 reads TGCGCCAGCAGCTTATTATCTCCAGCGGTAGGAGCTTTCTTT.

This chain links TRBV27 with TRBJ2-7, with D unresolved. Germline loops: CDR1 MNHEY, CDR2 SMNVEV (reference sequence). V shed 2 bases and J shed 3 bases, with 11 bases lying between them. This CDR3 comprises 14 residues. DNA for the CDR3: TGTGCCAGCAGTTTAAGGTCCACCGGCTACGAGCAGTACTTC. Translating gives CASSLRSTGYEQYF.

This clone came up a few times. CDR3 loop: CASSEKRGLGEQYV. CDR3 nucleotides: TGTGCCAGCAGTGAAAAGCGGGGGTTAGGCGAGCAGTACGTC. The rearrangement joins TRBV6-1 to TRBJ2-7; TRBD2 aligns across 8 bases. Trimming removed 2 bases from V and 6 bases from J; junction bases left unmatched: 6. The CDR3 consists of 14 residues. CDR1 is MNHNS, CDR2 SASEGT, per germline.

The chain recombines TRBV4-1 with TRBJ1-5; possibly TRBD1 for D (5 bases). CDR3 length: 14 residues. Germline assignment: CDR1 MGHRA and CDR2 YSYEKL. V lost 1 base and J 9 bases, leaving 13 bases between the germline ends. The CDR3 spells CASSQVKSQGPQHF. The CDR3 nucleotides are TGCGCCAGCAGCCAAGTCAAGAGTCAGGGGCCCCAGCATTTT.

This clone was seen just once. The chain combines TRBV11-2 with TRBJ2-2; D may correspond to TRBD1 or TRBD2 (5 bases each). Germline CDR1 and CDR2: SGHAT and FQNNGV. This CDR3 region has 16 residues. Trimming left V 5 bases short and J 4 bases short, with 17 bases between. Written as DNA, the CDR3 is TGTGCCAGCAGCATCCGAACCGGGGCAGTCACCGGGGAGCTGTTTTTT. Translating gives CASSIRTGAVTGELFF.

The chain uses TRBV5-5 and TRBJ2-3; possibly TRBD2 for D (6 bases). Germline V lookup: CDR1 SGHKS, CDR2 YYEKEE (reference sequence). The CDR3 contains 18 residues. V lost 3 bases and J lost 1, with 21 bases in between. CDR3 sequence reads: CASSYSERTGLGTDTQYF. DNA for the CDR3: TGTGCCAGCAGCTATTCTGAGAGGACGGGACTTGGCACAGATACGCAGTATTTT.

This clone was seen a handful of times. The chain employs TRBV6-5 and TRBJ1-1; TRBD1 is a possible D gene (6 bases). This CDR3 region has 14 residues. V dropped 6 bases and J dropped 1 base, with 12 bases sitting between them. Germline loops: CDR1 MNHEY, CDR2 SVGAGI. The CDR3 spells CASRTGRGNTEAFF. In DNA, the CDR3 is TGTGCCAGCAGGACAGGCCGGGGGAACACTGAAGCTTTCTTT.

J is TRBJ1-2 and V is TRBV19; no clear D. In germline, CDR1 is LNHDA, CDR2 SQIVND (reference sequence). The V and J ends lost 0 bases and 2 bases respectively, with 7 bases between them. This CDR3 region has 14 residues. CDR3 protein: CASSIETKNYGYTF. Written as DNA, the CDR3 is TGTGCCAGTAGTATAGAGACAAAAAACTATGGCTACACCTTC.